Below, 30 T cell receptor beta chains from the same sample are listed, as sequenced in a study of blood T cell repertoires in COVID-19. The repertoire was sequenced with immunoSEQ multiplex PCR; TCRdb's copy has only in-frame clones and lacks some. The sample carries fewer than 85,000 clones, roughly four fifths recorded once. What was sequenced was peripheral blood. The source of these receptors is a human donor in a cohort sampled during active COVID-19.

The V call is TRBV28, the J call TRBJ2-5, with TRBD1 matching over 9 bases. V shed 5 bases and J 2 bases; nucleotides not matched to a gene: 6. CDR1 is MDHEN, CDR2 SYDVKM, per germline. There are 15 residues in the CDR3. The CDR3 here is CASSPGTGWQETQYF. The CDR3 DNA sequence: TGTGCCAGCAGTCCCGGGACAGGGTGGCAAGAGACCCAGTACTTC. Together with reference TRBV28 and TRBJ2-5, the CDR3 gives the full variable domain: DVKVTQSSRYLVKRTGEKVFLECVQDMDHENMFWYRQDPGLGLRLIYFSYDVKMKEKGDIPEGYSVSREKKERFSLILESASTNQTSMYLCASSPGTGWQETQYFGPGTRLLVL.

The CDR3 reads CASSLTGTGENEQFF. The CDR3 bases are TGTGCCAGCAGTCTCACGGGGACAGGAGAAAATGAGCAGTTCTTC. V is TRBV21-1 and J is TRBJ2-1; the table calls TRBD1, which could not be checked here. TRBV21-1 is a pseudogene. The CDR3 has 15 residues.

The rearrangement links TRBV5-1 to TRBJ2-5, with TRBD1 identical over 7 bases. The CDR3 runs to 15 residues. After removal of 2 bases from V and 1 base from J, the junction contained 5 bases not matched to a gene. CDR1 and CDR2 (germline): SGHRS, YFSETQ. The CDR3 is CASSFQTGSQETQYF. For the CDR3, the DNA is TGCGCCAGCAGCTTCCAGACAGGGTCCCAAGAGACCCAGTACTTC.

The J gene is TRBJ1-1, the V gene TRBV12-3 or TRBV12-4; possibly TRBD1 for D (5 bases). The CDR3 is 13 amino acids. Trimming left V 3 bases short and J 5 bases short, with 10 bases between. The CDR3, as DNA: TGTGCCAGCAGTTTCCTCGGGGGAACTGAAGCTTTCTTT. This encodes CASSFLGGTEAFF.

This clone was seen a handful of times. This sequence joins TRBV7-2 and TRBJ2-5, with D tentatively TRBD1 (6 bases). The CDR3 is 14 amino acids. The germline V and J ends were trimmed by 3 bases and 6 bases, with 14 bases remaining between them. CDR1 SGHTA and CDR2 FQGNSA come from the germline V gene. The CDR3 sequence is CASSFEQGRKTQYF. DNA of the CDR3: TGTGCCAGCAGCTTCGAACAGGGTAGGAAGACCCAGTACTTC. Filled out from reference TRBV7-2 and TRBJ2-5, the complete variable domain reads GAGVSQSPSNKVTEKGKDVELRCDPISGHTALYWYRQSLGQGLEFLIYFQGNSAPDKSGLPSDRFSAERTGGSVSTLTIQRTQQEDSAVYLCASSFEQGRKTQYFGPGTRLLVL.

This clone has only one observation. V gene TRBV27 combines with J gene TRBJ2-5; 7 nucleotides align to TRBD1. CDR1 is MNHEY, CDR2 SMNVEV, per germline (reference sequence). The CDR3 has 17 residues. Trimming cost V 2 bases and J 6 bases; bases outside gene matches: 15. The CDR3 is CASSLGRGRGLVKTQYF. The CDR3 DNA reads TGTGCCAGCAGTTTAGGTAGGGGGCGCGGATTGGTGAAGACCCAGTACTTC.

This clone has a handful of counts. The CDR3 reads CATSPSNTGELFF. In DNA, the CDR3 is TGTGCCACCAGTCCTTCGAACACCGGGGAGCTGTTTTTT. The chain joins TRBV24-1 to TRBJ2-2; D unresolved. From germline, CDR1 is KGHDR and CDR2 SFDVKD. The CDR3 loop spans 13 amino acids. V was cut by 6 bases and J by 0 bases, with 4 bases left in between.

The V and J genes are TRBV27 and TRBJ1-4, with a weak D call TRBD1 (6 bases). Germline V gene sequence: CDR1 MNHEY, CDR2 SMNVEV (reference sequence). This CDR3 region has 15 residues. V was trimmed by 5 bases and J by 7 bases, leaving 17 bases between them. The CDR3 DNA is TGTGCCAGCAGTCCCGACAGGTTCCGGAGTGAAAAACTGTTTTTT. This codes for CASSPDRFRSEKLFF.

The chain is built from TRBV4-1 and TRBJ2-7, with D possibly being TRBD2 (5 bases). The V gene lost 4 bases and the J gene lost 0 bases, with 13 bases spanning the gap. Looked up from germline, CDR1 is MGHRA and CDR2 is YSYEKL. The CDR3 extends over 15 amino acids. The CDR3 DNA reads TGCGCCAGCAGCCTAGCGTTGGGGAGCTCCTACGAGCAGTACTTC. Translated: CASSLALGSSYEQYF.

The chain uses TRBV6-6 and TRBJ1-2, with D possibly TRBD1 on 6 matching bases. CDR1 MNHNY and CDR2 SVGAGI come from the germline V gene (reference sequence). This CDR3 has 15 residues. V was cut by 6 bases and J by 0 bases, with 14 bases left in between. CDR3 DNA: TGTGCCAGCAGAGTGGGACACCTCTCTAACTATGGCTACACCTTC. It encodes CASRVGHLSNYGYTF.

The chain carries TRBV7-9 and TRBJ2-7; 7 bases are shared with TRBD1. CDR1 SEHNR and CDR2 FQNEAQ come from the germline V gene (reference sequence). J lost 7 bases, V lost 5 bases, and 5 bases had no gene match. This CDR3 is built from 12 residues. The CDR3 loop reads CASSDQGEEQYF. The CDR3 DNA is TGTGCCAGCAGCGACCAGGGGGAGGAGCAGTACTTC.

The chain recombines TRBV2 with TRBJ2-2; 7 nucleotides match TRBD2. This CDR3 has 15 residues. Per germline, CDR1 SNHLY and CDR2 FYNNEI. After removal of 6 bases from V and 4 bases from J, the junction contained 8 bases not matched to a gene. DNA for the CDR3: TGTGCCAGCAGGCGGGGGTCCCACGGCACCGGGGAGCTGTTTTTT. This sequence encodes CASRRGSHGTGELFF.

The CDR3, as DNA: TGTGCCACTAGAGAGATCCTTAAGGGGCGCCCCGGTCAGCCCCAGCATTTT. Protein sequence: CATREILKGRPGQPQHF. V and J are TRBV19 and TRBJ1-5, with D possibly being TRBD1 (5 bases). The CDR3 has 17 residues. V lost 10 bases, J lost 6 bases, and 28 bases lay in between. Germline V CDR1 and CDR2: LNHDA, SQIVND (reference sequence).

V is TRBV10-3 and J is TRBJ2-1; 7 bases line up with TRBD1. Germline V CDR1 and CDR2: ENHRY, SYGVKD. Unmatched junction bases numbered 9, after V lost 6 bases and J lost 1 base. The CDR3 length is 16 residues. The CDR3 is CAISADRQGSYNEQFF. The CDR3 coding sequence is TGTGCCATCAGCGCTGATAGACAGGGATCCTACAATGAGCAGTTCTTC.

The chain links TRBV6-5 to TRBJ1-3, with D unresolved. Trimming cost V 7 bases and J 0 bases, with 13 bases left between them. Germline V gene data show CDR1 as MNHEY and CDR2 as SVGAGI. This CDR3 is built from 15 residues. Here the CDR3 reads CASTPRRSSGNTIYF. In DNA, the CDR3 is TGTGCCAGCACCCCTAGAAGGTCCTCTGGAAACACCATATATTTT.

The V and J genes are TRBV6-5 and TRBJ2-7; no definite D call. The germline V gene encodes CDR1 MNHEY and CDR2 SVGAGI. V was cut by 0 bases and J by 6 bases, with 12 bases left in between. This CDR3 has 14 residues. The CDR3 loop reads CASSYSGSSGEQYF. The DNA for the CDR3 is TGTGCCAGCAGTTACTCGGGTTCTTCGGGCGAGCAGTACTTC.

V gene TRBV9 combines with J gene TRBJ2-3, with D possibly being TRBD2 (5 bases). This CDR3 is built from 16 residues. V was shortened by 3 bases and J by 3 bases, with 17 bases between the two germline ends. Germline V CDR1 and CDR2: SGDLS, YYNGEE. The CDR3 loop reads CASSALLAQRTDTQYF. CDR3 in DNA: TGTGCCAGCAGCGCCCTGCTGGCCCAGCGGACAGATACGCAGTATTTT.

The V gene is TRBV19, the J gene TRBJ2-5; 8 positions agree with TRBD1. The germline CDR1 and CDR2 sequences are LNHDA and SQIVND (reference sequence). The J segment lost 2 bases and the V segment lost 5 bases, leaving 4 bases of the junction unmatched. This CDR3 region has 14 residues. CDR3 residues: CASSYGQGQETQYF. Written as DNA, the CDR3 is TGTGCCAGTAGTTACGGACAGGGACAAGAGACCCAGTACTTC.

The CDR3, as DNA: TGTGCCAGCAGCCCGACTAGCGGACTAGCCAAAAACATTCAGTACTTC. Translated: CASSPTSGLAKNIQYF. The chain couples TRBV14 to TRBJ2-4, with TRBD2 matching 9 bases. The CDR3 covers 16 residues. Germline CDR1 SGHDN, CDR2 FVKESK. J lost 0 bases, V lost 4 bases, and 4 bases had no gene match.

This sequence joins TRBV6-1 and TRBJ1-2, with 7 bases that match TRBD1. Trimming removed 11 bases from V and 7 bases from J; junction bases left unmatched: 13. The germline CDR1 and CDR2 sequences are MNHNS and SASEGT. The length of the CDR3 is 13 residues. The CDR3 protein is CACWGTDYFGYTF. The CDR3 nucleotides are TGTGCCTGCTGGGGGACAGACTATTTTGGCTACACCTTC.

A word on this clone: Its ends do not fully match the called genes, so a read error is possible. The chain combines TRBV12-3 or TRBV12-4 with TRBJ2-5; 7 bases are shared with TRBD1. The CDR3 length is 11 residues. This chain's CDR3 is CASSSRDRQDF. CDR3 DNA sequence: TGTGCCAGCAGTTCCCGGGACAGACAGGACTTC.

The chain has TRBV18 and TRBJ1-1; 9 nucleotides agree with TRBD1. Germline CDR1 is KGHSH and CDR2 is LQKENI. The ends lost 6 bases at V and 1 base at J; junction bases unmatched: 9. The CDR3 spans 16 residues. CDR3 sequence reads: CASSAGTGTGNTEAFF. CDR3 in DNA: TGTGCCAGCTCCGCCGGGACAGGGACAGGGAACACTGAAGCTTTCTTT.

This clone was seen a few times. The CDR3 region is CASSPGTENQPQHF. CDR3 DNA sequence: TGTGCCAGCAGCCCTGGGACAGAGAATCAGCCCCAGCATTTT. This rearrangement joins TRBV3-1 (or the pseudogene TRBV3-2) to TRBJ1-5, with 7 bases lining up with TRBD1. CDR1 is LGHDT, CDR2 YNNKEL, per germline (reference sequence). V lost 4 bases and J lost 4; bases outside the gene matches: 4. The CDR3 covers 14 residues.

This chain connects TRBV5-4 to TRBJ2-7; unclear D gene. V dropped 0 bases and J dropped 6 bases, with 10 bases sitting between them. The CDR3 has 13 residues. Germline V gives CDR1 SGHNT, CDR2 YYREEE (reference sequence). The CDR3 sequence is CASSLVPSREQYF. The CDR3, as DNA: TGTGCCAGCAGCTTGGTCCCGTCCCGCGAGCAGTACTTC.

V is TRBV5-1 and J is TRBJ2-1; D is perhaps TRBD1 (6 bases). Trimming removed 8 bases from V and 0 bases from J, with 15 bases in between. Germline CDR1 SGHRS, CDR2 YFSETQ. This CDR3 is 15 amino acids long. The CDR3 region is CASWAGVSSYNEQFF. The CDR3 nucleotides read TGCGCCAGTTGGGCAGGGGTTAGCTCCTACAATGAGCAGTTCTTC.

The chain carries TRBV7-2 and TRBJ1-2; 8 bases line up with TRBD1. V shed 5 bases and J 3 bases; nucleotides not matched to a gene: 8. Germline V gene lookup returns CDR1 SGHTA and CDR2 FQGNSA. This CDR3 is built from 15 residues. CDR3 region: CASSARRGQDYGYTF. The DNA of the CDR3 is TGTGCCAGCAGCGCCCGCAGGGGGCAGGACTATGGCTACACCTTC.

The rearrangement joins TRBV24-1 to TRBJ2-1; 11 nucleotides align to TRBD1. The CDR3 spans 14 residues. Germline-derived CDR1 and CDR2 are KGHDR and SFDVKD. Germline trimming cut 6 bases from V and 7 bases from J; bases unmatched to any gene: 4. The DNA of the CDR3 is TGTGCCACCAGTCCGGGACAGGGGGTTAATGAGCAGTTCTTC. This codes for CATSPGQGVNEQFF.

The chain couples TRBV5-1 to TRBJ2-1; TRBD2 aligns across 11 bases. CDR3 length: 14 amino acids. The J segment lost 4 bases and the V segment lost 6 bases, leaving 3 bases of the junction unmatched. The V gene's germline CDR1 is SGHRS and CDR2 YFSETQ. The CDR3 is CASTASGGYNEQFF. The DNA of the CDR3 is TGCGCCAGCACAGCTAGCGGGGGGTACAATGAGCAGTTCTTC.

This chain links TRBV6-1 with TRBJ1-2, with 7 bases identical to TRBD1. CDR3 length: 15 amino acids. The J segment lost 3 bases and the V segment lost 3 bases, leaving 7 bases of the junction unmatched. Germline CDR1 is MNHNS and CDR2 is SASEGT. CDR3 nucleotide sequence: TGTGCCAGCAGTGAGCTTCCAGGGGGATACTATGGCTACACCTTC. It translates to CASSELPGGYYGYTF.

This clone was detected a few times. The CDR3 sequence: CASSLGTITDTQYF. DNA of the CDR3: TGTGCCAGCAGCCTAGGGACTATCACAGATACGCAGTATTTT. The chain is built from TRBV3-1 (or the pseudogene TRBV3-2) and TRBJ2-3; TRBD2 matches at 7 bases. From germline, CDR1 is LGHDT and CDR2 YNNKEL (reference sequence). Trimming cost V 4 bases and J 2 bases; bases outside gene matches: 3. The CDR3 has 14 residues.